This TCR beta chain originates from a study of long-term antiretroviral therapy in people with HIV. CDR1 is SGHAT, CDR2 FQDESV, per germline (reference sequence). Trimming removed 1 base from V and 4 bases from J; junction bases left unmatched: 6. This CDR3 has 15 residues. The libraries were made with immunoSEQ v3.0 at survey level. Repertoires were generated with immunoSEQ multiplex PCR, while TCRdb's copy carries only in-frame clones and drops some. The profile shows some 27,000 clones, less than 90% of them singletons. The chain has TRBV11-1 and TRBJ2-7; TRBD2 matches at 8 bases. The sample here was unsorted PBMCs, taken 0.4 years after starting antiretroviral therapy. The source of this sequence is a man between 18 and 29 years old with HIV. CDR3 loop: CASSLVGAGVYEQYF. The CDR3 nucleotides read TGTGCCAGCAGCTTAGTCGGAGCGGGGGTTTACGAGCAGTACTTC.